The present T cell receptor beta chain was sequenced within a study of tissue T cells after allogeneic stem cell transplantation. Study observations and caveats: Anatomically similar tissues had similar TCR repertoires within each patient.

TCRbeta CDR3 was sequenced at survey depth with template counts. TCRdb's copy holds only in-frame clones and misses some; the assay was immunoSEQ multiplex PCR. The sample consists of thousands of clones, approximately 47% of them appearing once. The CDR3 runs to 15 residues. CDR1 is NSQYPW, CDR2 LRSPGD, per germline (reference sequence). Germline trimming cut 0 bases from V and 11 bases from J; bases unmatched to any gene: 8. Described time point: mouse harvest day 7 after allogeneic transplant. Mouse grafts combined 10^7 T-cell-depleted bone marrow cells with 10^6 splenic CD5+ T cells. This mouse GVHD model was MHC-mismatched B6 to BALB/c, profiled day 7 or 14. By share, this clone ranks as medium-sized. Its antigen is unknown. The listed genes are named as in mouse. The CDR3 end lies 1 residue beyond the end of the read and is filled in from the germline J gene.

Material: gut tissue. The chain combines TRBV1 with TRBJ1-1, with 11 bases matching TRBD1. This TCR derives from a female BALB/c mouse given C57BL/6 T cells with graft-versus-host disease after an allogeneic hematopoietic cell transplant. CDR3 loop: CTCSADKDRGLRVFF. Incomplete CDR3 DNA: TGCACCTGCAGTGCAGATAAGGACAGGGGGCTGAGGGTCTTC. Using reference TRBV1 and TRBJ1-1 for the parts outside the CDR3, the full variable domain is VTLLEQNPRWRLVPRGQAVNLRCILKNSQYPWMSWYQQDLQKQLQWLFTLRSPGDKEVKSLPGADYLATRVTDTELRLQVANMSQGRTLYCTCSADKDRGLRVFFGKGTRLTVV.